The clone carrying this T cell receptor (beta chain) was counted between two and nine times. Its specificity is not known. Expressed TCRB transcripts were sequenced because the isolated RNA had all been reverse transcribed beforehand. TCRdb keeps only in-frame clones here, not all; method: immunoSEQ multiplex PCR. This table holds approximately 280,000 clones, 15% found once. The V end lost 4 bases, the J end lost 2 bases, and 10 bases lay between the germline ends. CDR3 length: 14 residues. Per germline, CDR1 SGHDT and CDR2 YYEEEE. This sample was taken from a study of beta chain features in type 1 diabetes. Study-wide results and caveats: Patients with Type 1 diabetes showed moderately but significantly shorter TCRB CDR3s in all four CD4+ subsets. Shorter templates might be favored by PCR, equally in patients and controls.

This receptor was identified in a young man with type 1 diabetes. The rearrangement uses TRBV5-6 and TRBJ2-4; D remains unclear. The source material was naive CD4+ T cells from blood. CDR3 bases: TGTGCCAGCAGCCCCCCCCAGACCAAAAACATTCAGTACTTC. Its translation: CASSPPQTKNIQYF.